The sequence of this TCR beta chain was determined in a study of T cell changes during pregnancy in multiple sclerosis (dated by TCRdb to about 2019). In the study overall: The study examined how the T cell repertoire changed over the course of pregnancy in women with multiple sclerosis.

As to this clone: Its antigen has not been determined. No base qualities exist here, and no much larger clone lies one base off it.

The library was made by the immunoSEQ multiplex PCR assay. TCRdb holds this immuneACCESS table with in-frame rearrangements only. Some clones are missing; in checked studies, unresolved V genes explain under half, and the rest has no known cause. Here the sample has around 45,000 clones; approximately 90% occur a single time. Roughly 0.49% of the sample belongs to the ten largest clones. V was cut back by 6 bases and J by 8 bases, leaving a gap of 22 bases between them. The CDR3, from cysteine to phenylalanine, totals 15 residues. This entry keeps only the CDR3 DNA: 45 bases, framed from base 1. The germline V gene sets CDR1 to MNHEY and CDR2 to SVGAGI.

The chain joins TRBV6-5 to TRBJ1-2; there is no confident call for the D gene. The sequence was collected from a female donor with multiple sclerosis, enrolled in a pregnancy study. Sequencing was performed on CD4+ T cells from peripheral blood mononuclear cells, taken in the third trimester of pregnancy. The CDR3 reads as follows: CASRSTDPRLRGYTF. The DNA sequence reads TGTGCCAGCAGGTCCACCGACCCTCGACTTCGGGGCTACACCTTC.